Below, 16 T cell receptor beta chains from the same sample are listed, as sequenced in a study of shared clonotypes between healthy human individuals. The assay was immunoSEQ multiplex PCR, and TCRdb's table has in-frame clones only and misses some. This sample has roughly 500,000 clones; 76% occur once, and the top ten carry 10% to 15%. Sequenced sample: PBMCs. These receptor sequences come from a woman aged 40 to 50 in good health. Some clones in this sample may be carry-over from other donors' samples.

Of note for this clone: Other nucleotide sequences from this sample produce the same CDR3. This chain uses TRBV19 with TRBJ2-3; D unclear. V was clipped by 3 bases and J by 3 bases, with 7 bases between them. The CDR3 runs to 13 residues. CDR1 LNHDA and CDR2 SQIVND come from the germline V gene (reference sequence). The CDR3 is CASSMSGTDTQYF. The CDR3 bases are TGTGCCAGTAGTATGAGTGGGACAGATACGCAGTATTTT.

Regarding this clone: One end of the junction is discordant with germline, which a read error may explain. The gene calls are TRBV10-3 and TRBJ2-1, with no clear D. The CDR3 has 10 amino acids. CDR1 is ENHRY, CDR2 SYGVKD, per germline. This CDR3 reads CAISESVILF. CDR3 in DNA: TGTGCCATCAGTGAAAGCGTCATACTCTTC.

V is TRBV2 and J is TRBJ2-1; TRBD2 matches at 8 bases. The CDR3 contains 15 residues. After removal of 2 bases from V and 7 bases from J, the junction contained 7 bases not matched to a gene. The germline gives CDR1 SNHLY, CDR2 FYNNEI. The chain's CDR3 is CASSERSGSSNEQFF. CDR3 coding DNA: TGTGCCAGCAGTGAAAGGAGCGGGAGTAGTAATGAGCAGTTCTTC.

Concerning this clone: This sequence may be a read error, since a much larger clone differs from it by one base. The chain employs TRBV9 and TRBJ2-2; D unclear. The CDR3 is made up of 12 amino acids. Trimming pared 4 bases from V and 1 base from J, leaving 2 bases between. Germline CDR1 SGDLS, CDR2 YYNGEE. CDR3 nucleotide sequence: TGTGCCAGCAGCTTGAACACCGGGGAGCTGTTTTTT. Its protein product is CASSLNTGELFF.

The chain links TRBV15 to TRBJ1-1; D perhaps matches TRBD1 (5 bases). The CDR3 totals 14 residues. Germline CDR1 is LNHNV and CDR2 is YYDKDF (reference sequence). Trimming removed 5 bases from V and 6 bases from J, with 16 bases in between. CDR3 residues: CATSGGGARAEAFF. For the CDR3, the DNA is TGTGCCACCAGCGGGGGTGGGGCTCGCGCTGAAGCTTTCTTT.

J is TRBJ1-5 and V is TRBV14; possibly TRBD1 for D (5 bases). Germline V gene lookup returns CDR1 SGHDN and CDR2 FVKESK. This CDR3 comprises 17 residues. The V gene lost 1 base and the J gene lost 4 bases, with 17 bases spanning the gap. The DNA of the CDR3 is TGTGCCAGCAGCCAAGTGCGGATAGGGGTGGGGAATCAGCCCCAGCATTTT. It is translated as CASSQVRIGVGNQPQHF.

This rearrangement joins TRBV6-5 to TRBJ1-1; weak D call: TRBD1 (5 bases). The CDR3 loop spans 13 amino acids. CDR1 and CDR2 from the germline V gene are MNHEY and SVGAGI. Trimming cost V 2 bases and J 5 bases, with 9 bases left between them. As DNA, the CDR3 is TGTGCCAGCAGTTACGGGGGGGAGACTGAAGCTTTCTTT. Translating gives CASSYGGETEAFF.

CDR3 sequence (DNA): TGTGCCTGGAGTGTTAGCAGGGGCGGAAGGACTGAAGCTTTCTTT. Its translation: CAWSVSRGGRTEAFF. The V and J genes are TRBV30 and TRBJ1-1, with D tentatively TRBD1 (6 bases). V was pared by 0 bases and J by 5 bases, with 16 bases between. Germline V CDR1 and CDR2: GTSNPN, SVGIG (reference sequence). The length of the CDR3 is 15 residues.

The V and J genes are TRBV28 and TRBJ1-1; a possible D gene is TRBD1 (5 bases). CDR1 MDHEN and CDR2 SYDVKM come from the germline V gene. Trimming pared 4 bases from V and 2 bases from J, leaving 11 bases between. This CDR3 is built from 14 residues. CDR3 DNA: TGTGCCAGCAGTTGGGACCGACCTAACACTGAAGCTTTCTTT. Protein product: CASSWDRPNTEAFF.

V usage is TRBV6-1 and J usage is TRBJ2-5; TRBD2 is a possible D gene (5 bases). The CDR3 contains 14 residues. V was pared by 0 bases and J by 3 bases, with 8 bases between. The germline gives CDR1 MNHNS, CDR2 SASEGT. CDR3: CASSEAMGEETQYF. For the CDR3, the DNA is TGTGCCAGCAGTGAAGCGATGGGAGAAGAGACCCAGTACTTC.

V and J are TRBV7-3 and TRBJ2-3; no clear D. This CDR3 is built from 15 residues. Between the trimmed V and J ends, which lost 1 base and 1 base, there was a span of 9 bases. Germline CDR1 and CDR2: SGHTA and FQGTGA. The CDR3 nucleotides are TGTGCCAGCAGCTTAAGGGAAGGAGGCACAGATACGCAGTATTTT. This codes for CASSLREGGTDTQYF.

The CDR3 DNA sequence: TGTGCCAGCAGTCCCGGGGCCTACGAGCAGTACTTC. Translating it yields CASSPGAYEQYF. The V call is TRBV28, the J call TRBJ2-7; D may be TRBD2 (5 bases). Germline CDR1 is MDHEN and CDR2 is SYDVKM. The V and J ends lost 5 bases and 2 bases respectively, with 7 bases between them. The CDR3 length is 12 residues.

The chain joins TRBV28 to TRBJ2-4; the D is unclear. Germline lookup yields CDR1 MDHEN and CDR2 SYDVKM. Trimming pared 0 bases from V and 0 bases from J, leaving 3 bases between. This CDR3 comprises 14 residues. The CDR3 coding sequence is TGTGCCAGCAGTTTATGGGGAGCCAAAAACATTCAGTACTTC. Protein sequence: CASSLWGAKNIQYF.

V is TRBV5-4 and J is TRBJ2-1, with 14 positions matching TRBD2. The trim removed 3 bases at V and 5 bases at J, leaving 4 bases unmatched. This CDR3 is 16 amino acids long. CDR1 and CDR2 (germline): SGHNT, YYREEE (reference sequence). The CDR3 here is CASSSGTSGSHNEQFF. CDR3 nucleotides: TGTGCCAGCAGCTCCGGGACTAGCGGGAGTCACAATGAGCAGTTCTTC.

This rearrangement joins TRBV7-9 to TRBJ2-7; tentative D call: TRBD2 (6 bases). V gave up 6 bases and J gave up 0 bases, with 12 bases separating them. CDR3 length: 14 amino acids. Germline CDR1 SEHNR, CDR2 FQNEAQ (reference sequence). This chain's CDR3 is CASRIGGTSYEQYF. The CDR3 DNA sequence: TGTGCCAGCAGGATCGGAGGGACCTCCTACGAGCAGTACTTC.

The chain has TRBV5-1 and TRBJ2-7; 12 nucleotides agree with TRBD2. The CDR3 has 17 residues. Germline V lookup: CDR1 SGHRS, CDR2 YFSETQ. V was clipped by 1 base and J by 0 bases; unmatched bases: 5. DNA of the CDR3: TGCGCCAGCAGCTTGAAACTAGCGGGAGGAAGCTCCTACGAGCAGTACTTC. This encodes CASSLKLAGGSSYEQYF.